This is a list of T cell receptor beta chains from one sample in a study of shared clonotypes between healthy human individuals. Sequencing was performed with immunoSEQ multiplex PCR; in TCRdb, only in-frame clones are kept and a portion is missing. The sample gives 550,000 to 600,000 clones, roughly 98% of which show up once; around 0.3% is in the top ten. The sequenced sample was naive CD8+ T cells sorted from blood. Receptors originate from a man aged 30 to 45 in good health. Both conserved end residues are part of each CDR3. The order of the fields is clone size, V gene, CDR3 length, J gene, D gene, CDR3 DNA, CDR3 protein. The D gene is left open where the match is weak. Some rows mark clone size as missing; the rest say once, few, many or name a class of expanded clone.

.	TRBV27	13	TRBJ2-6	.	TGTGCCAGCAGTTTAGGGGGGGCCAACGTCCTGACTTTC	CASSLGGANVLTF
once	TRBV7-9	15	TRBJ2-7	.	TGTGCCAGCAGCGACCCCTCTAACGCCGTCTACGAGCAGTACTTC	CASSDPSNAVYEQYF
.	TRBV5-1	14	TRBJ2-7	TRBD1	TGCGCCAGCAGCTTTTCCACAGGGGCCTACGAGCAGTACTTC	CASSFSTGAYEQYF
once	TRBV7-2	15	TRBJ2-7	.	TGTGCCAGCAGCCCGGTCCCAAGGAGCTCCTACGAGCAGTACTTC	CASSPVPRSSYEQYF
.	TRBV30	15	TRBJ2-3	TRBD2	TGTGCCTGGTCACCCGGGACTAGCGTTACAGATACGCAGTATTTT	CAWSPGTSVTDTQYF
.	TRBV4-1	15	TRBJ1-5	.	TGCGCCAGCAGCCAAGATCCCCCTCTTAGTCAGCCCCAGCATTTT	CASSQDPPLSQPQHF
.	TRBV27	13	TRBJ1-5	.	TGTGCCAGCAGTTTATCCCCGTCTGGGCCCCAGCATTTT	CASSLSPSGPQHF
.	TRBV5-6	13	TRBJ2-7	.	TGTGCCAGCAGCTTGTCCGGAGTCTACGAGCAGTACTTC	CASSLSGVYEQYF
.	TRBV7-8	13	TRBJ1-5	.	TGTGCCAGCAGCCTACGGACGGGGTGGCCCCAGCATTTT	CASSLRTGWPQHF
once	TRBV29-1	13	TRBJ2-7	.	TGCAGCGTTGAAGGGGGGCTAACCTACGAGCAGTACTTC	CSVEGGLTYEQYF
.	TRBV27	15	TRBJ2-7	TRBD2	TGTGCCAGCAGTTTGGCCGAGGGACTAGCGTACGAGCAGTACTTC	CASSLAEGLAYEQYF
.	TRBV7-9	16	TRBJ1-1	.	TGTGCCAGCAGCTTAGGATCGACTCCATCGAACACTGAAGCTTTCTTT	CASSLGSTPSNTEAFF
.	TRBV15	17	TRBJ2-5	TRBD1	TGTGCCACCAGCACGCACCCCCGACAGGGTGGGAAAGAGACCCAGTACTTC	CATSTHPRQGGKETQYF
once	TRBV7-9	15	TRBJ2-7	TRBD2	TGTGCCAGCAGGTCTAGCGGGGGCCCCTCCTACGAGCAGTACTTC	CASRSSGGPSYEQYF
.	TRBV6-6	16	TRBJ2-1	TRBD2	TGTGCCAGCAGTTACTCTTTGCTAGCGGGGTACAATGAGCAGTTCTTC	CASSYSLLAGYNEQFF
once	TRBV7-9	15	TRBJ2-5	.	TGTGCCAGCAGCTCGACAGGCAATTCCCAAGAGACCCAGTACTTC	CASSSTGNSQETQYF
.	TRBV7-9	18	TRBJ2-5	TRBD2	TGTGCCAGCAGCTTAACAATTAGGACTAGCGGGAGCATAGAGACCCAGTACTTC	CASSLTIRTSGSIETQYF
.	TRBV2	13	TRBJ2-7	TRBD1	TGTGCCGCTGGGGGACAGGGGGCCTACGAGCAGTACTTC	CAAGGQGAYEQYF
.	TRBV9	14	TRBJ2-7	.	TGTGCCAGCAGCGTAGAGGGGTTGGGGTACGAGCAGTACTTC	CASSVEGLGYEQYF
.	TRBV7-2	14	TRBJ2-1	TRBD2	TGTGCCAGCAGCGGCACTAGCGGGAGCGATGAGCAGTTCTTC	CASSGTSGSDEQFF
.	TRBV28	13	TRBJ2-7	.	TGTGCCAGCAGTTCGCTCAGCGATCACGAGCAGTACTTC	CASSSLSDHEQYF
.	TRBV5-1	15	TRBJ2-5	.	TGCGCCAGCAGCTTGGACCGTAGCTTTCAAGAGACCCAGTACTTC	CASSLDRSFQETQYF
.	TRBV28	13	TRBJ2-7	.	TGTGCCAGCAGGCTCGGACTCTCCTACGAGCAGTACTTC	CASRLGLSYEQYF
.	TRBV11-2	16	TRBJ2-7	.	TGTGCCAGCAGCTTTAAAACAGGGCAGGTTGCCTACGAGCAGTACTTC	CASSFKTGQVAYEQYF
.	TRBV25-1	14	TRBJ2-2	.	TGTGCCAGCAGTGAAACCGGGGAGGCCGGGGAGCTGTTTTTT	CASSETGEAGELFF
once	TRBV18	14	TRBJ2-7	.	TGTGCCAGCTCTCTGGGGGACAACGACTACGAGCAGTACTTC	CASSLGDNDYEQYF
once	TRBV29-1	14	TRBJ2-1	TRBD2	TGCAGCGTTGTTCTGGCGGGAGCTGGCAATGAGCAGTTCTTC	CSVVLAGAGNEQFF
.	TRBV5-1	14	TRBJ1-1	.	TGCGCCAGCAGCTGGCTGGGGGCGGGCACTGAAGCTTTCTTT	CASSWLGAGTEAFF
.	TRBV7-2	19	TRBJ2-1	TRBD1	TGTGCCAGCAGCTCACCGGGACAGGGGGACTTAAGCTCCTACAATGAGCAGTTCTTC	CASSSPGQGDLSSYNEQFF
.	TRBV7-9	15	TRBJ2-1	.	TGTGCCAGCAGCCACCAACTAGCCGGAGACAATGAGCAGTTCTTC	CASSHQLAGDNEQFF
.	TRBV11-2	13	TRBJ1-2	.	TGTGCCAGCAGCTTAGCGGGAGACTATGGCTACACCTTC	CASSLAGDYGYTF
.	TRBV7-9	14	TRBJ1-2	.	TGTGCCAGCAGTAACGATGGGGGCGACGAAGGCTACACCTTC	CASSNDGGDEGYTF
.	TRBV7-9	14	TRBJ2-2	TRBD1	TGTGCCAGCAGCGCATCGACAGGGGGCCGGGAGCTGTTTTTT	CASSASTGGRELFF
.	TRBV2	11	TRBJ1-1	.	TGTGCCAGCATGGTGAACACTGAAGCTTTCTTT	CASMVNTEAFF
.	TRBV2	11	TRBJ2-5	.	TGTGCCAGCAGGGGCCGTGAGACCCAGTACTTC	CASRGRETQYF
.	TRBV5-4	14	TRBJ1-1	.	TGTGCCAGCAGCTTGGCATGGGGGGACACTGAAGCTTTCTTT	CASSLAWGDTEAFF
.	TRBV18	17	TRBJ2-1	.	TGTGCCAGCTCACCCATTTCGCGGGATCGCTCCTACAATGAGCAGTTCTTC	CASSPISRDRSYNEQFF
once	TRBV5-1	14	TRBJ2-7	.	TGCGCCAGCAGCTTCCGGGTCCCGAGGCACGAGCAGTACTTC	CASSFRVPRHEQYF
.	TRBV28	15	TRBJ1-4	.	TGTGCCAGCAGTTTACCCGAGGAGGGACGGGGAAAACTGTTTTTT	CASSLPEEGRGKLFF
.	TRBV5-6	16	TRBJ2-7	TRBD2	TGTGCCAGCAGTTCTTATAGCGGGAGCCCATTCTACGAGCAGTACTTC	CASSSYSGSPFYEQYF
.	TRBV11-2	14	TRBJ2-7	TRBD2	TGTGCCAGCAGCAACCGGGACTACGCCTACGAGCAGTACTTC	CASSNRDYAYEQYF
.	TRBV19	12	TRBJ2-1	TRBD2	TGTGCCAGTAGGCGGGAGAACAATGAGCAGTTCTTC	CASRRENNEQFF
.	TRBV9	15	TRBJ1-2	.	TGTGCCAGCAGCGTAGGGGGATATCGTAACTATGGCTACACCTTC	CASSVGGYRNYGYTF
once	TRBV7-9	18	TRBJ2-2	TRBD2	TGTGCCAGCAGCTCATCAAGAAGGGACTACGGGTCCACCGGGGAGCTGTTTTTT	CASSSSRRDYGSTGELFF